The present TCR beta chain was sequenced within a study of Ad26.COV2.S vaccination and SARS-CoV-2 variants. V was cut by 6 bases and J by 4 bases, with 22 bases left in between. CDR1 and CDR2 (germline): MNHEY, SVGEGT. The CDR3 has 17 residues. Noted treatment: 15 to 20 received Ad26.COV2.S at low or high dose, single or two shots; about 5 received placebo; per-sample allocation not given. The samples were gathered on day 63 after the first injection of vaccine or placebo. The table came from immunoSEQ multiplex PCR; TCRdb's copy has only in-frame clones and leaves some out. The sample carries roughly 240,000 clones, around 89% recorded once.

The sample consisted of peripheral blood, taken in a trial of Ad26.COV2.S vaccine versus placebo. The receptor comes from a person between 18 and 59 years old who received the Ad26.COV2.S COVID-19 vaccine or a placebo. The genes are TRBV6-2 or TRBV6-3 and TRBJ1-3; D unclear. The CDR3 bases are TGTGCCAGCAGCTCCGACGGTCCGGGCCCATCGGGAAACACCATATATTTT. Amino acid sequence: CASSSDGPGPSGNTIYF.